Below, 21 T cell receptor beta chains from the same sample are listed, as sequenced in a study of T cell clones after liver transplantation. The repertoire was sequenced with immunoSEQ multiplex PCR; TCRdb's copy has only in-frame clones and lacks some. This table has roughly 100,000 clones, 80% to 85% appearing once. The sample here was CD4+ T cells from blood, taken before liver transplant. These receptors were collected from a human donor who received a liver transplant.

The chain has TRBV5-1 and TRBJ2-6; D gene ambiguous. In germline, CDR1 is SGHRS, CDR2 YFSETQ. V gave up 5 bases and J gave up 0 bases, with 15 bases separating them. This CDR3 region has 17 residues. The CDR3 sequence is CASRPTPTDSGANVLTF. In DNA form, the CDR3 reads TGCGCCAGCAGGCCTACTCCCACGGACTCTGGGGCCAACGTCCTGACTTTC.

This clone is a singleton in its sample. This chain joins TRBV5-1 and TRBJ2-1; D is possibly TRBD2 (5 bases). This CDR3 spans 14 amino acids. Trimming pared 4 bases from V and 12 bases from J, leaving 20 bases between. Germline CDR1 SGHRS, CDR2 YFSETQ. CDR3 in DNA: TGCGCCAGCAGCCTCCCCGGGATCGAGGGCCTGCAGTTCTTC. This gives the protein CASSLPGIEGLQFF.

This clone was seen more than once but under ten times. This chain joins TRBV29-1 and TRBJ2-2; the D is unclear. The CDR3 runs to 14 residues. The germline V gene encodes CDR1 SQVTM and CDR2 ANQGSEA. Trimming stripped 5 bases from V and 1 base from J, with 11 bases between. The CDR3 here is CSVSPSGNTGELFF. CDR3 nucleotides: TGCAGCGTTTCCCCCTCAGGGAACACCGGGGAGCTGTTTTTT.

Many counts were recorded for this clone. J is TRBJ1-1 and V is TRBV7-8; D perhaps matches TRBD1 (6 bases). V lost 1 base, J lost 9 bases, and 15 bases lay in between. The CDR3 consists of 14 residues. Germline lookup yields CDR1 SGHVS and CDR2 FQNEAQ. The CDR3 protein is CASSLGTRGPKAFF. The CDR3 nucleotides read TGTGCCAGCAGCTTAGGTACCAGGGGACCCAAAGCTTTCTTT.

This clone appeared many times. This chain joins TRBV2 and TRBJ2-7; 11 bases fit TRBD2. The CDR3 has 17 amino acids. From germline, CDR1 is SNHLY and CDR2 FYNNEI. Trimming at V came to 6 bases and at J to 6 bases, leaving 16 bases not matched to a gene. The CDR3 region is CASSRKIAGGPDSEQYF. Written as DNA, the CDR3 is TGTGCCAGCAGCAGGAAGATAGCGGGAGGGCCGGACTCCGAGCAGTACTTC.

This clone was seen only once. The rearrangement joins TRBV6-5 to TRBJ1-5; the D gene is possibly TRBD1 (5 bases). CDR1 is MNHEY and CDR2 is SVGAGI in the germline V gene. The CDR3 runs 15 residues. V was trimmed by 11 bases and J by 6 bases, leaving 23 bases between them. The CDR3 protein is CASGRDSSSSQPQHF. Written as DNA, the CDR3 is TGTGCCTCCGGCAGGGACTCCTCTTCAAGTCAGCCCCAGCATTTT.

This chain uses TRBV6-5 with TRBJ1-4; D call uncertain. The CDR3 consists of 14 residues. Germline values: CDR1 MNHEY, CDR2 SVGAGI. Trimming left V 5 bases short and J 5 bases short, with 12 bases between. The CDR3 here is CASSRLGGNEKLFF. In DNA form, the CDR3 reads TGTGCCAGCAGTCGACTTGGAGGGAATGAAAAACTGTTTTTT.

In its sample, this clone was seen a few times. The chain couples TRBV4-1 to TRBJ2-3, with 8 bases identical to TRBD2. The trim removed 3 bases at V and 0 bases at J, leaving 8 bases unmatched. The germline V gene encodes CDR1 MGHRA and CDR2 YSYEKL. This CDR3 has 17 amino acids. CDR3 nucleotides: TGCGCCAGCAGCCAGCCAGTGCGGGGGGTAAGCACAGATACGCAGTATTTT. As protein: CASSQPVRGVSTDTQYF.

This chain's CDR3 is CASSLRGGVFQETQYF. Here the CDR3 DNA reads TGTGCCAGCAGCCTCCGGGGGGGGGTATTTCAAGAGACCCAGTACTTC. This chain uses TRBV11-2 with TRBJ2-5; 8 bases are shared with TRBD2. The CDR3 totals 16 residues. The germline CDR1 and CDR2 sequences are SGHAT and FQNNGV. V shed 5 bases, J shed 2 bases, and the junction held 10 bases outside the gene matches. Using reference TRBV11-2 and TRBJ2-5 for the parts outside the CDR3, the full variable domain is EAGVAQSPRYKIIEKRQSVAFWCNPISGHATLYWYQQILGQGPKLLIQFQNNGVVDDSQLPKDRFSAERLKGVDSTLKIQPAKLEDSAVYLCASSLRGGVFQETQYFGPGTRLLVL.

With respect to this clone: Distinct nucleotide sequences in the sample also encode this CDR3. V is TRBV5-1 and J is TRBJ1-2; 7 nucleotides line up with TRBD1. The CDR3 spans 13 residues. In germline, CDR1 is SGHRS, CDR2 YFSETQ. V was clipped by 0 bases and J by 6 bases; unmatched bases: 2. The CDR3 nucleotides are TGCGCCAGCAGCTTGGCAGGGGGGCATGGCTACACCTTC. Its translation: CASSLAGGHGYTF.

The table lists this clone with a few counts. The chain uses TRBV27 and TRBJ2-1; 8 bases match TRBD2. V shed 8 bases and J 6 bases; nucleotides not matched to a gene: 9. CDR1 and CDR2 (germline): MNHEY, SMNVEV (reference sequence). The CDR3 extends over 14 amino acids. The CDR3 region has the DNA TGTGCCAGCTGGCCGAGCGGGGGCGTCAATGAGCAGTTCTTC. It codes for CASWPSGGVNEQFF.

The CDR3 is CASSLELASAYEQYF. The CDR3 DNA is TGCGCCAGCAGCTTGGAGCTAGCGTCCGCCTACGAGCAGTACTTC. The chain combines TRBV5-1 with TRBJ2-7; possibly TRBD2 for D (6 bases). Trimming pared 0 bases from V and 2 bases from J, leaving 12 bases between. The CDR3 loop spans 15 amino acids. The germline gives CDR1 SGHRS, CDR2 YFSETQ.

CDR3 protein: CASSFEQGRGSPLHF. The CDR3 DNA reads TGTGCCAGCAGCTTCGAACAGGGAAGAGGATCACCCCTCCACTTT. The chain uses TRBV7-6 and TRBJ1-6, with D possibly being TRBD1 (6 bases). The CDR3 totals 15 residues. Germline values: CDR1 SGHVS, CDR2 FNYEAQ. V lost 3 bases, J lost 10 bases, and 16 bases lay in between. Supplemented by reference TRBV7-6 and TRBJ1-6, the full variable domain reads GAGVSQSPRYKVTKRGQDVALRCDPISGHVSLYWYRQALGQGPEFLTYFNYEAQQDKSGLPNDRFSAERPEGSISTLTIQRTEQRDSAMYRCASSFEQGRGSPLHFGNGTRLTVT.

The CDR3 DNA is TGTGCCAGCAGTTTCGGATACGAGCAGTACTTC. It encodes CASSFGYEQYF. The chain couples TRBV27 to TRBJ2-7; D gene unclear. V lost 3 bases to trimming and J lost 4 bases, with 4 bases between them. Looked up from germline, CDR1 is MNHEY and CDR2 is SMNVEV (reference sequence). This CDR3 has 11 amino acids.

Comment on this clone: Additional DNA sequences in this sample encode the identical CDR3. In nucleotides, the CDR3 is TGCGCCAGCAGCTTGGGTGGAAACACCATATATTTT. It yields the protein CASSLGGNTIYF. This chain joins TRBV5-1 and TRBJ1-3; D unclear. This CDR3 is 12 amino acids long. Germline V gene data show CDR1 as SGHRS and CDR2 as YFSETQ. The V end was cut by 0 bases, the J end by 3 bases, with 1 base between.

This chain uses TRBV2 with TRBJ2-1; perhaps D is TRBD1 or TRBD2 (5 bases each). The CDR3 loop spans 12 amino acids. Germline CDR1 reads SNHLY; CDR2 reads FYNNEI. V was shortened by 7 bases and J by 6 bases, with 10 bases between the two germline ends. CDR3 sequence: CASKRDGNEQFF. CDR3 DNA: TGTGCCAGCAAGAGGGACGGCAATGAGCAGTTCTTC.

The rearrangement joins TRBV30 to TRBJ2-2; 12 positions match TRBD2. J lost 2 bases, V lost 2 bases, and 9 bases had no gene match. This CDR3 has 18 amino acids. In germline, CDR1 is GTSNPN, CDR2 SVGIG (reference sequence). CDR3 DNA: TGTGCCTGGAGTCCCTTGGGACTAGCGGGCGCCAACACCGGGGAGCTGTTTTTT. Translated, it gives CAWSPLGLAGANTGELFF.

V gene TRBV6-6 combines with J gene TRBJ2-2, with D possibly TRBD1 on 5 matching bases. The CDR3 spans 15 residues. The germline V and J ends were trimmed by 6 bases and 4 bases, with 15 bases remaining between them. Germline loops: CDR1 MNHNY, CDR2 SVGAGI (reference sequence). CDR3 sequence reads: CASSPAGKSTGELFF. Here the CDR3 DNA reads TGTGCCAGCAGCCCCGCAGGGAAATCCACCGGGGAGCTGTTTTTT.

DNA of the CDR3: TGCGCCAGCAGCTTCGGAGCGGGTGTAGATACGCAGTATTTT. It codes for CASSFGAGVDTQYF. V is TRBV5-1 and J is TRBJ2-3, with D possibly matching TRBD2 (6 bases). The CDR3 is 14 residues long. V was shortened by 2 bases and J by 5 bases, with 12 bases between the two germline ends. CDR1 and CDR2 (germline): SGHRS, YFSETQ. Filled out from reference TRBV5-1 and TRBJ2-3, the complete variable domain reads KAGVTQTPRYLIKTRGQQVTLSCSPISGHRSVSWYQQTPGQGLQFLFEYFSETQRNKGNFPGRFSGRQFSNSRSEMNVSTLELGDSALYLCASSFGAGVDTQYFGPGTRLTVL.

This clone was counted only a few times. V gene TRBV9 combines with J gene TRBJ2-7, with unresolved D. The germline V gene encodes CDR1 SGDLS and CDR2 YYNGEE. V lost 7 bases, J lost 1 base, and 12 bases lay in between. The CDR3 totals 13 residues. The CDR3 nucleotides are TGTGCCAGCGAGATTGACTTTTCCTACGAGCAGTACTTC. Amino acids: CASEIDFSYEQYF.

The chain couples TRBV12-5 to TRBJ1-2, with 7 positions matching TRBD1. V shed 7 bases and J 2 bases; nucleotides not matched to a gene: 13. CDR1 is LGHNT, CDR2 FRNRAP, per germline. This CDR3 spans 16 amino acids. CDR3 sequence (DNA): TGTGCTAGTGCCATTGTGGGGACGACAGGGAACTATGGCTACACCTTC. Its protein product is CASAIVGTTGNYGYTF.